This T cell receptor beta chain was found in a study of blood T cells in healthy people across ages. Study-level findings and limits: Roughly linearly, TCR beta diversity per million T cells fell as age increased.

In regard to this clonotype: Antigen specificity is unknown.

Per sample, a minimum of 6.5 million PBMCs were isolated. Next came a second PCR, run for about 7 to 12 cycles, which used a sample-barcoded 5' primer along with a J-beta primer mix. MiXCR, run by TCRdb on the 5' RACE reads, gives a single entry per CDR3 protein. The table records about 750,000 distinct CDR3 sequences, about 55% of them present only once. This CDR3 has 14 residues. In germline, CDR1 is MNHEY, CDR2 SMNVEV (reference sequence). V lost 5 bases and J lost 6, with 14 bases in between. What was sequenced was blood. This sequence originates from a man older than 75 in good health. The chain employs TRBV27 and TRBJ2-1, with no clear D. In DNA form, the CDR3 reads TGTGCCAGCAGTCACCTAGACGGCCTCAATGAGCAGTTCTTC. Translation: CASSHLDGLNEQFF.